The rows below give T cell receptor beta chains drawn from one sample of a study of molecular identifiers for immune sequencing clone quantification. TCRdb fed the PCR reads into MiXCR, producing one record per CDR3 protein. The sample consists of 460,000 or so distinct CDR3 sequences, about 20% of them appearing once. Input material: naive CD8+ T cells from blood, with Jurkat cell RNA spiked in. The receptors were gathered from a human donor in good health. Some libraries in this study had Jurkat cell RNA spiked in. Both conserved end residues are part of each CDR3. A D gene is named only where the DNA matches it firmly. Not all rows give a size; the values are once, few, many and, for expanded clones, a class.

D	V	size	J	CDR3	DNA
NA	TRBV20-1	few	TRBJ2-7	CSADEYSYEQYF	TGCAGTGCCGACGAGTACTCCTACGAGCAGTACTTC
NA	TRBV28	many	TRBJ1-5	CASLKGKATMLDSNQPQHF	TGTGCCAGCCTAAAGGGGAAGGCGACGATGCTTGATAGCAATCAGCCCCAGCATTTT
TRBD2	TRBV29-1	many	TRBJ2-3	CSVVRTSGKTDTQYF	TGCAGCGTTGTCCGGACTAGCGGGAAGACAGATACGCAGTATTTT
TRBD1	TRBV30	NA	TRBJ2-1	CAWSLTGDYNEQFF	TGTGCCTGGAGCCTGACAGGGGACTACAATGAGCAGTTCTTC
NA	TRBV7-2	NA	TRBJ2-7	CASSSGDQGWRPYEQYF	TGTGCCAGCAGCTCAGGGGATCAGGGATGGAGGCCCTACGAGCAGTACTTC
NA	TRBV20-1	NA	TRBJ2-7	CSASEGNEQYF	TGCAGTGCTAGCGAAGGCAACGAGCAGTACTTC
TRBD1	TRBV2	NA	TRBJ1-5	CASSIGTGFPRPQHF	TGTGCCAGCAGCATAGGGACAGGCTTCCCTCGGCCCCAGCATTTT
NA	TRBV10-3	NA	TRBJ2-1	CAINGEYSHGQFF	TGTGCCATCAACGGAGAGTATTCCCATGGGCAGTTCTTC
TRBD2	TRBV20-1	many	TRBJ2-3	CSARDVGLAGISDTQYF	TGCAGTGCTAGAGATGTTGGGCTAGCGGGGATTTCGGATACGCAGTATTTT
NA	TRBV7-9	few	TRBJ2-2	CASRTGFGGGELFF	TGTGCCAGCAGAACGGGATTCGGAGGTGGGGAGCTGTTTTTT
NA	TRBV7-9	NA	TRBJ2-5	CASITTGGPQETQYF	TGTGCCAGCATCACCACCGGGGGCCCCCAAGAGACCCAGTACTTC
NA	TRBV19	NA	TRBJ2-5	CASTNRWGGGQETQYF	TGTGCCAGTACCAATAGGTGGGGAGGCGGGCAAGAGACCCAGTACTTC
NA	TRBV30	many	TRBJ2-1	CAWNTVPYNEQFF	TGTGCCTGGAATACAGTGCCCTACAATGAGCAGTTCTTC
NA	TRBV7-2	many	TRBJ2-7	CASSLVVAFYEQYF	TGTGCCAGCAGCTTAGTAGTCGCTTTCTACGAGCAGTACTTC
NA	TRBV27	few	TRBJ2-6	CASNPGGDSGANVLTF	TGTGCCAGCAACCCCGGAGGGGATTCGGGGGCCAACGTCCTGACTTTC
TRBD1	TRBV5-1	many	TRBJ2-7	CASSIQNTGDEQYF	TGCGCCAGCAGCATACAAAACACAGGGGACGAGCAGTACTTC
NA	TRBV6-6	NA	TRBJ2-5	CASSPYGYQETQYF	TGTGCCAGCAGCCCATACGGTTACCAAGAGACCCAGTACTTC
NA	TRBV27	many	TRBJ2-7	CASSPGLTYEQYF	TGTGCCAGCAGCCCGGGACTTACCTACGAGCAGTACTTC
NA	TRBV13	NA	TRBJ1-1	CASSLGRWRTEAFF	TGTGCCAGCAGCTTAGGTCGGTGGCGGACTGAAGCTTTCTTT
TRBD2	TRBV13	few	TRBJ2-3	CAGSEGLAGESDTQYF	TGTGCCGGCAGCGAAGGACTAGCGGGGGAGTCAGATACGCAGTATTTT
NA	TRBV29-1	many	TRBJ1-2	CSVVVWTLYGYTF	TGCAGCGTTGTAGTGTGGACACTCTATGGCTACACCTTC
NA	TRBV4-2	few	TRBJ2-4	CASSQGGWEGGYGNIQYF	TGTGCCAGCAGCCAAGGGGGATGGGAGGGGGGCTACGGAAACATTCAGTACTTC
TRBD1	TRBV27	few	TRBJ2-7	CASSLRTGAIYEQYF	TGTGCCAGCAGTCTAAGGACAGGGGCGATCTACGAGCAGTACTTC
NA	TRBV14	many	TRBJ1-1	CASSYEWTEAFF	TGTGCCAGCAGCTACGAGTGGACTGAAGCTTTCTTT
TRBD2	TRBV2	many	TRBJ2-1	CASRASVEGLAGPRIYNEQFF	TGTGCCAGCAGAGCCTCAGTGGAGGGACTAGCGGGCCCGAGGATCTACAATGAGCAGTTCTTC
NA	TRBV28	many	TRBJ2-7	CASSSRPFEQYF	TGTGCCAGCAGTTCCCGCCCCTTCGAGCAGTACTTC
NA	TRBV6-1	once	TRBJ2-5	CASSEGPGAQAETQYF	TGTGCCAGCAGTGAAGGGCCGGGGGCCCAGGCAGAGACCCAGTACTTC
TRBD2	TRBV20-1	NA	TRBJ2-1	CSAEASGSIPYNEQFF	TGCAGTGCTGAGGCTAGCGGGAGTATCCCCTACAATGAGCAGTTCTTC
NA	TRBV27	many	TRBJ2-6	CASSLRGYGANVLTF	TGTGCCAGCAGTCTTAGGGGGTACGGGGCCAACGTCCTGACTTTC
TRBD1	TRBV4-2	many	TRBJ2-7	CASSQDRDSWYEQYF	TGTGCCAGCAGCCAGGACCGGGACAGTTGGTACGAGCAGTACTTC
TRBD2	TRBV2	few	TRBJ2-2	CASRGTSGRVTGELFF	TGTGCCAGCAGGGGGACTAGCGGGAGGGTGACCGGGGAGCTGTTTTTT
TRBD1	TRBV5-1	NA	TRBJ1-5	CASSTDRGVGNQPQHF	TGCGCCAGCAGCACCGACAGGGGGGTTGGCAATCAGCCCCAGCATTTT
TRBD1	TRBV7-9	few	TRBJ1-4	CASSSNRDRFSNEKLFF	TGTGCCAGCAGCTCAAATCGGGACAGGTTCTCTAATGAAAAACTGTTTTTT
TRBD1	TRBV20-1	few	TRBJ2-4	CSALITGTGIIQYF	TGCAGTGCCCTGATTACCGGGACAGGGATCATTCAGTACTTC
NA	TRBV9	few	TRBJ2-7	CASSVGFSSYEQYF	TGTGCCAGCAGCGTAGGGTTTAGTTCCTACGAGCAGTACTTC
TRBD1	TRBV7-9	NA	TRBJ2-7	CASSWRDRDHEQYF	TGTGCCAGCAGCTGGCGGGACAGGGACCACGAGCAGTACTTC
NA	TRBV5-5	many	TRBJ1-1	CASSLVPVENTEAFF	TGTGCCAGCAGCTTGGTACCGGTAGAGAACACTGAAGCTTTCTTT
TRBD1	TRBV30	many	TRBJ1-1	CAWTLPGQGFRTEAFF	TGTGCCTGGACCTTGCCGGGACAGGGATTTCGAACTGAAGCTTTCTTT
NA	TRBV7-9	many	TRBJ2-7	CASSSPLGAGEQYF	TGTGCCAGCAGCTCACCTCTCGGGGCTGGGGAGCAGTACTTC
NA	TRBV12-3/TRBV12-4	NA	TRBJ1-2	CASSPATNYGYTF	TGTGCCAGCAGCCCAGCCACTAACTATGGCTACACCTTC
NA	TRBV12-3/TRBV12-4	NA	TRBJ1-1	CASSLATGFTEAFF	TGTGCCAGCAGTTTAGCAACAGGGTTTACTGAAGCTTTCTTT
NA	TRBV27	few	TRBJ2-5	CASRGGGLETQYF	TGTGCCAGCAGGGGGGGGGGGCTAGAGACCCAGTACTTC
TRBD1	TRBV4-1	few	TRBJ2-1	CASSPGQAGYNEQFF	TGCGCCAGCAGCCCGGGACAGGCTGGGTACAATGAGCAGTTCTTC
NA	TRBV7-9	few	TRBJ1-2	CASSLVLAGDNYGYTF	TGTGCCAGCAGCTTAGTACTAGCAGGAGATAACTATGGCTACACCTTC
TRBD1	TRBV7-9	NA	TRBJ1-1	CASSSRDRENTEAFF	TGTGCCAGCAGCTCACGGGACAGGGAGAACACTGAAGCTTTCTTT
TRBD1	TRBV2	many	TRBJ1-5	CASRGAPGTGQNQPQHF	TGTGCCAGCAGGGGCGCACCAGGGACAGGGCAAAATCAGCCCCAGCATTTT
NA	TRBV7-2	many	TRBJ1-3	CASSYYTSGNTIYF	TGTGCCAGCAGTTACTACACCTCTGGAAACACCATATATTTT
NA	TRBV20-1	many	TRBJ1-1	CSAMDLNTEAFF	TGCAGTGCTATGGACCTGAACACTGAAGCTTTCTTT
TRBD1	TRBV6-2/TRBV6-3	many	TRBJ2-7	CASSTGTGLSYEQYF	TGTGCCAGCAGCACCGGGACAGGGCTCTCCTACGAGCAGTACTTC
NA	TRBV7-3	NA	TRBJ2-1	CASGPDSVPYNEQFF	TGTGCCAGCGGCCCCGACTCAGTCCCCTACAATGAGCAGTTCTTC
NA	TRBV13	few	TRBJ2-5	CASSLSPRPQETQYF	TGTGCCAGCAGCCTATCGCCCCGACCCCAAGAGACCCAGTACTTC
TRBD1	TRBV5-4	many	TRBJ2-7	CASSFWGTGDGEQYF	TGTGCCAGCAGCTTTTGGGGGACAGGGGACGGGGAGCAGTACTTC
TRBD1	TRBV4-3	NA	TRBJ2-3	CASSPGGRTDTQYF	TGCGCCAGCAGCCCAGGGGGTCGGACAGATACGCAGTATTTT
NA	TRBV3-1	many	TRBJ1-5	CASSQVAGGQPQHF	TGTGCCAGCAGCCAAGTGGCGGGGGGCCAGCCCCAGCATTTT
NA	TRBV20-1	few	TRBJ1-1	CSASNTIEGLGTEAFF	TGCAGTGCTAGTAACACTATAGAGGGTCTTGGCACTGAAGCTTTCTTT
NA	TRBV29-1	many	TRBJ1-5	CSPPRAHTSNQPQHF	TGCAGCCCCCCTCGGGCACACACTAGCAATCAGCCCCAGCATTTT
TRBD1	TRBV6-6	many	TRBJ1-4	CASSSDRGEKLFF	TGTGCCAGCAGTTCGGACAGGGGCGAAAAACTGTTTTTT
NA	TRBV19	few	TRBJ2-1	CASSIDPAGSSYNEQFF	TGTGCCAGTAGTATAGATCCGGCGGGGAGTTCCTACAATGAGCAGTTCTTC